One sample yielded the 12 T cell receptor beta chains listed below, sequenced in a study of cytomegalovirus exposure and HLA in healthy donors. PCR employed 60 Vbeta and 13 Jbeta primers. Method: immunoSEQ multiplex PCR; TCRdb's copy keeps in-frame clones and lacks some. The sample lists 100,000 to 150,000 clones, approximately 74% seen once, with 5.5% to 8.5% in the top ten. Sequencing was performed on PBMCs. Every receptor here comes from a male donor in good health and CMV-seronegative.

The chain links TRBV27 to TRBJ2-7; 11 bases match TRBD2. This CDR3 comprises 15 residues. Losses at the gene ends were 5 bases for V and 6 bases for J; bases not matched to a gene: 9. The germline gives CDR1 MNHEY, CDR2 SMNVEV (reference sequence). The CDR3 region is CASSPSWGTSGEQYF. CDR3 sequence (DNA): TGTGCCAGCAGTCCATCATGGGGGACTAGCGGCGAGCAGTACTTC.

The V and J genes are TRBV11-2 and TRBJ1-2; D possibly corresponds to TRBD1 (6 bases). CDR3 length equals 14 residues. With 7 bases removed from V and 6 bases from J, the gap between germline ends came to 18 bases. Looked up from germline, CDR1 is SGHAT and CDR2 is FQNNGV. The CDR3 spells CASNANRVGDGYTF. In nucleotides, the CDR3 is TGTGCCAGCAACGCAAACAGGGTAGGCGATGGCTACACCTTC.

This rearrangement joins TRBV11-3 to TRBJ2-3, with unresolved D. Trimming took off 10 bases at V and 0 bases at J, with 14 bases between the two ends. Germline V gives CDR1 SGHNT, CDR2 YENEEA. This CDR3 contains 14 residues. The CDR3 coding sequence is TGTGCCACCTTTGATCAGACTAGCACAGATACGCAGTATTTT. Translated: CATFDQTSTDTQYF.

V gene TRBV4-1 combines with J gene TRBJ1-2; D remains ambiguous. CDR3 length equals 14 residues. Looked up from germline, CDR1 is MGHRA and CDR2 is YSYEKL. V dropped 2 bases and J dropped 9 bases, with 16 bases sitting between them. CDR3 bases: TGCGCCAGCAGCCAATCCGACACCCAGTTGCGCTACACCTTC. Amino acids: CASSQSDTQLRYTF.

Ten or more counts support this clone. This chain connects TRBV6-5 to TRBJ1-2, with D perhaps TRBD1 (5 bases). Trimming removed 0 bases from V and 7 bases from J, with 15 bases in between. The CDR3 has 15 amino acids. Germline loops: CDR1 MNHEY, CDR2 SVGAGI. The CDR3 here is CASSYSGGVGRGYTF. As DNA, the CDR3 is TGTGCCAGCAGTTACTCTGGGGGGGTGGGGCGTGGCTACACCTTC.

The chain carries TRBV5-4 and TRBJ1-6, with D uncertain. V was clipped by 5 bases and J by 5 bases, with 14 bases between them. This CDR3 contains 15 residues. CDR1 and CDR2 (germline): SGHNT, YYREEE (reference sequence). The CDR3 region has the DNA TGTGCCAGCAGTTCCGGAGGACTTAATAATTCACCCCTCCACTTT. Protein product: CASSSGGLNNSPLHF. Full variable domain (outside the CDR3, taken from reference TRBV5-4 and TRBJ1-6): ETGVTQSPTHLIKTRGQQVTLRCSSQSGHNTVSWYQQALGQGPQFIFQYYREEENGRGNFPPRFSGLQFPNYSSELNVNALELDDSALYLCASSSGGLNNSPLHFGNGTRLTVT.

This chain joins TRBV5-6 and TRBJ2-1, with TRBD1 matching 8 bases. CDR1 and CDR2 (germline): SGHDT, YYEEEE. The CDR3 totals 16 residues. V lost 1 base and J lost 4; bases outside the gene matches: 7. CDR3 in DNA: TGTGCCAGCAGCTTGTTTGCAGGGGGCGCGTACAATGAGCAGTTCTTC. Translated: CASSLFAGGAYNEQFF.

The chain uses TRBV5-5 and TRBJ2-3; D is ambiguous. Germline assignment: CDR1 SGHKS and CDR2 YYEKEE (reference sequence). The CDR3 totals 16 residues. V dropped 3 bases and J dropped 4 bases, with 18 bases sitting between them. CDR3 DNA: TGTGCCAGCAGCTCGTTTCCCGTCGAAAGAGCAGATACGCAGTATTTT. Its translation: CASSSFPVERADTQYF.

This clone has a handful of counts. This chain joins TRBV5-6 and TRBJ2-7; TRBD2 matches at 7 bases. With V trimmed by 5 bases and J by 3 bases, 5 bases remained unmatched. Germline values: CDR1 SGHDT, CDR2 YYEEEE. The CDR3 covers 13 residues. The CDR3 DNA reads as TGTGCCAGCAGGGACCGGGACTACTACGAGCAGTACTTC. Amino acids: CASRDRDYYEQYF.

This chain joins TRBV27 and TRBJ2-1; TRBD2 agrees at 8 bases. This CDR3 contains 17 residues. Trimming removed 6 bases from V and 9 bases from J; junction bases left unmatched: 19. From germline, CDR1 is MNHEY and CDR2 SMNVEV (reference sequence). The CDR3 spells CASSSPWREVNIGEQFF. The DNA for the CDR3 is TGTGCCAGCAGCTCGCCGTGGCGGGAGGTTAATATTGGTGAGCAGTTCTTC.

The V gene is TRBV27, the J gene TRBJ2-5; 7 nucleotides match TRBD2. The CDR3 covers 16 residues. After removal of 2 bases from V and 2 bases from J, the junction contained 8 bases not matched to a gene. Germline-derived CDR1 and CDR2 are MNHEY and SMNVEV (reference sequence). In DNA, the CDR3 is TGTGCCAGCAGTTTAGTGCGGGAGAGGGAACAAGAGACCCAGTACTTC. Its protein is CASSLVREREQETQYF.

This chain links TRBV5-1 with TRBJ1-2, with 7 bases matching TRBD1. The CDR3 is 15 amino acids. Germline V gene sequence: CDR1 SGHRS, CDR2 YFSETQ. After removal of 4 bases from V and 7 bases from J, the junction contained 13 bases not matched to a gene. CDR3 sequence (DNA): TGCGCCAGCAGCGACAGCCCGGGACAGCTGTCTGGCTACACCTTC. It specifies CASSDSPGQLSGYTF.